The following is a T cell receptor (beta chain) sequence with its context. Antigen: not known. This entry is derived from a study of graft-versus-host responses after intestinal transplantation. Study summary: Each transplant was multivisceral, liver-intestinal, or isolated intestinal.

The ends were cut back, 6 bases at V and 3 bases at J, with 12 bases in the middle. The germline CDR1 and CDR2 sequences are MDHEN and SYDVKM. This CDR3 spans 15 amino acids. Repertoires were generated with immunoSEQ multiplex PCR, while TCRdb's copy carries only in-frame clones and drops some. The sample shows 85,000 to 100,000 clones, around 93% of them seen only once. The chain employs TRBV28 and TRBJ2-6; TRBD2 is a possible D gene (6 bases). The sequencing here drew on unstimulated CD4+ T cells sorted from spleen or lymph node cells, taken before transplant. The TCR originated in a human donor who was the organ donor for an intestinal transplant. DNA of the CDR3: TGTGCCAGCAGCCGCGGGGTTCTTGGGGCCAACGTCCTGACTTTC. It translates to CASSRGVLGANVLTF.